This T cell receptor beta chain appears in the sequencing data of a study of beta chain features in type 1 diabetes. General observations from the study: In all four CD4+ subsets, TCRB CDR3 length was significantly, moderately reduced in type 1 diabetes. Naive, central memory and regulatory TCRB repertoires appeared more similar among patients than healthy donors.

Points on this clone: What it binds is not known. Distinct nucleotide sequences in the sample also encode this CDR3.

The CDR3 contains 15 residues. V gave up 0 bases and J gave up 2 bases; unmatched junction bases: 1. Germline V gives CDR1 MNHEY, CDR2 SVGAGI. What was sequenced were expressed TCRB transcripts, since all of the isolated RNA had been reverse transcribed. The repertoire was sequenced with immunoSEQ multiplex PCR; TCRdb's copy has only in-frame clones and lacks some. This table has 300,000 to 400,000 clones, over 8.5% appearing once. It was via CD45RO/CCR7/CD25/CD127/CD95/CD27 that CD4+ naive, central memory, regulatory and stem cell-like memory cells were sorted. Each population that was sorted was more than 95% pure.

The specimen was central memory CD4+ T cells from blood. The genes are TRBV6-5 and TRBJ1-3; 7 nucleotides align to TRBD1. This clonotype was obtained from a man younger than 45 with type 1 diabetes. The CDR3 DNA sequence: TGTGCCAGCAGTTACTCTACAGGGGCTGGAAACACCATATATTTT. This codes for CASSYSTGAGNTIYF.